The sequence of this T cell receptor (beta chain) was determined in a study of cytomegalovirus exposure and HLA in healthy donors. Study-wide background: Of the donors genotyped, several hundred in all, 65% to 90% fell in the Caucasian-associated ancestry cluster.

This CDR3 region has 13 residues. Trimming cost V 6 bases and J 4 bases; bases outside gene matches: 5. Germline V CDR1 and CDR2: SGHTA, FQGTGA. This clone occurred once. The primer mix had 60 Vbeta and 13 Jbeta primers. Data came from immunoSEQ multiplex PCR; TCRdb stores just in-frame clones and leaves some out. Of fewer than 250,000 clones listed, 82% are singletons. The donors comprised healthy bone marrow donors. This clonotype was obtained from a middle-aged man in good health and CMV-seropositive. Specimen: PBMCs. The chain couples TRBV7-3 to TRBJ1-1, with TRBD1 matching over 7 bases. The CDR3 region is CASSTTGVTEAFF. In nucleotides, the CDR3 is TGTGCCAGCAGTACAACAGGGGTCACTGAAGCTTTCTTT.